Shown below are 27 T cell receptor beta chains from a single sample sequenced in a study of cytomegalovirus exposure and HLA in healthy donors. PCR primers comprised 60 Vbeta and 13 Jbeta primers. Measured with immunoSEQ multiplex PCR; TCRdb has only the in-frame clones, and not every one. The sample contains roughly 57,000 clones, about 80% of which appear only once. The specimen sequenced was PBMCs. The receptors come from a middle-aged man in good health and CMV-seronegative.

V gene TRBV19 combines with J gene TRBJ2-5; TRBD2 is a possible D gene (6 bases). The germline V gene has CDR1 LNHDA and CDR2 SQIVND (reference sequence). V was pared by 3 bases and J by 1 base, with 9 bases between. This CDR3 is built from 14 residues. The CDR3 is CASSMYGGQETQYF. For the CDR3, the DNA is TGTGCCAGTAGTATGTACGGGGGCCAAGAGACCCAGTACTTC.

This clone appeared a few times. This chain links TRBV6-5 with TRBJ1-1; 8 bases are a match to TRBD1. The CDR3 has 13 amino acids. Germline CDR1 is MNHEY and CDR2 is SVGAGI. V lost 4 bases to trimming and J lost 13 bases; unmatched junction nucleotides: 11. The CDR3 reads CASSLTGVSSVFF. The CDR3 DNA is TGTGCCAGCAGTTTGACAGGGGTTAGTAGCGTTTTCTTT.

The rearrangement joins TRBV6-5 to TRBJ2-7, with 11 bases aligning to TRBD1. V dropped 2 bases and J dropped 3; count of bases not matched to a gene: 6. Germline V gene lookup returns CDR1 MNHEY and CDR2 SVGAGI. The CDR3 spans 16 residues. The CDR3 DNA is TGTGCCAGCAGTTACAGCCCCGGGACAGGGGGCTACGAGCAGTACTTC. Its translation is CASSYSPGTGGYEQYF.

This CDR3 is CASSVGGGHEQYF. The CDR3 nucleotides are TGTGCCAGCAGCGTAGGGGGGGGTCACGAGCAGTACTTC. The chain joins TRBV9 to TRBJ2-7; 7 bases align to TRBD2. Germline values: CDR1 SGDLS, CDR2 YYNGEE. Losses at the gene ends were 0 bases for V and 5 bases for J; bases not matched to a gene: 2. CDR3 size: 13 residues.

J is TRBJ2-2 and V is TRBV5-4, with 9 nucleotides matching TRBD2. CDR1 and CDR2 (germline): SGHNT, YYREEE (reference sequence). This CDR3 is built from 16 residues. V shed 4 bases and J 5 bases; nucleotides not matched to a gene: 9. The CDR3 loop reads CASSQGLAGATGELFF. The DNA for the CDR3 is TGTGCCAGCAGCCAGGGACTAGCCGGGGCGACCGGGGAGCTGTTTTTT.

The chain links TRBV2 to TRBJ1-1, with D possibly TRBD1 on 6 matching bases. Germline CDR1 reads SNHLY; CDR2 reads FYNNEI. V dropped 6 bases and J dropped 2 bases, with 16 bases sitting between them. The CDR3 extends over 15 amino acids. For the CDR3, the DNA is TGTGCCAGCAGGAGAAGGGACACACCTAACACTGAAGCTTTCTTT. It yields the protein CASRRRDTPNTEAFF.

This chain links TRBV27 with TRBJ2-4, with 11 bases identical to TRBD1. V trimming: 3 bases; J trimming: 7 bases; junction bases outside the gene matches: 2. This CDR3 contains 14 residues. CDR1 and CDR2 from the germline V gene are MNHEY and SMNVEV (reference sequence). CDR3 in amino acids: CASSFRTGGNIQYF. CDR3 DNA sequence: TGTGCCAGCAGTTTCCGGACAGGGGGCAACATTCAGTACTTC.

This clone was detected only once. Here the CDR3 DNA reads TGTGCCAGCAGTGAAGCCCCCGGGAAGAGGGCGTACGAGCAGTACTTC. Its translation is CASSEAPGKRAYEQYF. V usage is TRBV6-1 and J usage is TRBJ2-7; D is perhaps TRBD2 (5 bases). Germline V gene sequence: CDR1 MNHNS, CDR2 SASEGT. Trimming cost V 0 bases and J 4 bases, with 16 bases left between them. CDR3 length: 16 residues.

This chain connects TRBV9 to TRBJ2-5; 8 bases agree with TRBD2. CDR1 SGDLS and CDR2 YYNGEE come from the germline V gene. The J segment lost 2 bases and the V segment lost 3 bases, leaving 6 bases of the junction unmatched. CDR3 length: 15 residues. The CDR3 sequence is CASSAYPGGQETQYF. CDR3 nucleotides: TGTGCCAGCAGCGCCTACCCGGGGGGGCAAGAGACCCAGTACTTC.

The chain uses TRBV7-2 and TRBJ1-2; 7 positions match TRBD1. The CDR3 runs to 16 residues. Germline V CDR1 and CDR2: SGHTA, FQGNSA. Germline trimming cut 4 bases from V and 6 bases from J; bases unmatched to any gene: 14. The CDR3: CASSSTPTGLWHGYTF. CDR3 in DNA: TGTGCCAGCAGCTCAACCCCGACAGGGCTTTGGCATGGCTACACCTTC.

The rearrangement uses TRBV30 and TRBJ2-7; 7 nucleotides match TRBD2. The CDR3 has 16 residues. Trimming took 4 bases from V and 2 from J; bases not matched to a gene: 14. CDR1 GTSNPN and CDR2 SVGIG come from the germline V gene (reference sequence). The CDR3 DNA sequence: TGTGCCTGGACCCGATCGAAGACTAGCAGGGCCTACGAGCAGTACTTC. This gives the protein CAWTRSKTSRAYEQYF.

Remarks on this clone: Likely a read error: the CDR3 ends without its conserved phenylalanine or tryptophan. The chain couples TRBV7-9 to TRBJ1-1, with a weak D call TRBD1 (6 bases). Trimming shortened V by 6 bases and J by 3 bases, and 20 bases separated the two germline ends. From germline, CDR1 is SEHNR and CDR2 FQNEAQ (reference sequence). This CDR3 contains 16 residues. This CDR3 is CASSQKSQGRDTEAFL. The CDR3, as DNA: TGTGCCAGCAGTCAAAAGTCGCAGGGGCGAGACACTGAAGCTTTCCTT.

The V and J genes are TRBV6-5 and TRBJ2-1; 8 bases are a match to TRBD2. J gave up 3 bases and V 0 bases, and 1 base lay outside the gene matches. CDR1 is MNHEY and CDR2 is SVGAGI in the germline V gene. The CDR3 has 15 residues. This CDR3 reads CASSYSGLDYNEQFF. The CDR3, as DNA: TGTGCCAGCAGTTACTCGGGACTAGACTACAATGAGCAGTTCTTC.

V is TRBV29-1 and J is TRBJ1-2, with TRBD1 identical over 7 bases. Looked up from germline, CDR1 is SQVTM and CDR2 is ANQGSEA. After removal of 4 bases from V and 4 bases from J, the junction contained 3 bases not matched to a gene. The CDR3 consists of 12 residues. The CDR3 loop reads CSVGGTAYGYTF. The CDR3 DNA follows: TGCAGCGTTGGAGGGACAGCCTATGGCTACACCTTC.

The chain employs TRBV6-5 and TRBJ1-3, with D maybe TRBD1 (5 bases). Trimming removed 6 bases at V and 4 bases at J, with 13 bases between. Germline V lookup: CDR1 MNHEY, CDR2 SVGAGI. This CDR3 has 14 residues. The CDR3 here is CASRPSGEGNTIYF. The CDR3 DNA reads TGTGCCAGCAGACCTTCGGGGGAGGGAAACACCATATATTTT.

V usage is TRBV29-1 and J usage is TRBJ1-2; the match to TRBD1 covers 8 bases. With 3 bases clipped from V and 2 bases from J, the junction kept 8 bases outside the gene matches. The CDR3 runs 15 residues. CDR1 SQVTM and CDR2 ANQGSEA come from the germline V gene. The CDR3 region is CSVDGRTGLNYGYTF. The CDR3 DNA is TGCAGCGTTGATGGAAGGACAGGGTTGAACTATGGCTACACCTTC.

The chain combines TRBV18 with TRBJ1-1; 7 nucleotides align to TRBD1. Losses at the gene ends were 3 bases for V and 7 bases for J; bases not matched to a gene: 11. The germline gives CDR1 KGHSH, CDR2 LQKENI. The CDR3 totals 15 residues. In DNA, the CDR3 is TGTGCCAGCTCACCTTTCGAAAGGGGGCTAGGTGAAGCTTTCTTT. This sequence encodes CASSPFERGLGEAFF. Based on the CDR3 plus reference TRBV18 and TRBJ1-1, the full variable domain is NAGVMQNPRHLVRRRGQEARLRCSPMKGHSHVYWYRQLPEEGLKFMVYLQKENIIDESGMPKERFSAEFPKEGPSILRIQQVVRGDSAAYFCASSPFERGLGEAFFGQGTRLTVV.

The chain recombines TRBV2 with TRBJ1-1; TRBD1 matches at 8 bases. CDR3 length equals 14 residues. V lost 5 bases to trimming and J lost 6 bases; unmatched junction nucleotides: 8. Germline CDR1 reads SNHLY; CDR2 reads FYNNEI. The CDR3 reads CASSRRTGMAEAFF. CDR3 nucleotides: TGTGCCAGCAGTCGCCGGACAGGGATGGCTGAAGCTTTCTTT.

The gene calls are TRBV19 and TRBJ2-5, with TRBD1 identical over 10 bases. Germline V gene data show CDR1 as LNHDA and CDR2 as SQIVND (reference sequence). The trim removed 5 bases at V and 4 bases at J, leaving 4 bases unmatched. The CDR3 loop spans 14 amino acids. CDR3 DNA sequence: TGTGCCAGTAGTGCGACAGGGGGCCTAGAGACCCAGTACTTC. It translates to CASSATGGLETQYF. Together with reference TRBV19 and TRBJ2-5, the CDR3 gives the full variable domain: DGGITQSPKYLFRKEGQNVTLSCEQNLNHDAMYWYRQDPGQGLRLIYYSQIVNDFQKGDIAEGYSVSREKKESFPLTVTSAQKNPTAFYLCASSATGGLETQYFGPGTRLLVL.

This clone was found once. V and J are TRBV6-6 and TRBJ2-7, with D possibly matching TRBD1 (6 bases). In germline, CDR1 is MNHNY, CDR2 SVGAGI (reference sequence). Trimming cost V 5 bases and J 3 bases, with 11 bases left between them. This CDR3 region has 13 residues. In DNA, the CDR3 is TGTGCCAGCAGTGCCGGGACACTCTACGAGCAGTACTTC. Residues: CASSAGTLYEQYF.

The CDR3 loop is CASGGQGAALGYGYTF. DNA of the CDR3: TGTGCCAGCGGGGGACAGGGGGCTGCGCTCGGCTATGGCTACACCTTC. The chain uses TRBV2 and TRBJ1-2, with 12 bases matching TRBD1. The CDR3 spans 16 residues. V trimming: 8 bases; J trimming: 4 bases; junction bases outside the gene matches: 11. Germline CDR1 and CDR2: SNHLY and FYNNEI.

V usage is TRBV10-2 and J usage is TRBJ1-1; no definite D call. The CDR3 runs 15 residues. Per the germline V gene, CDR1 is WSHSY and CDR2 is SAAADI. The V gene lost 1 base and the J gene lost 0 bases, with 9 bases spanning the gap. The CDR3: CASSEFQRMNTEAFF. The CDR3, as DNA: TGCGCCAGCAGTGAGTTTCAGCGCATGAACACTGAAGCTTTCTTT.

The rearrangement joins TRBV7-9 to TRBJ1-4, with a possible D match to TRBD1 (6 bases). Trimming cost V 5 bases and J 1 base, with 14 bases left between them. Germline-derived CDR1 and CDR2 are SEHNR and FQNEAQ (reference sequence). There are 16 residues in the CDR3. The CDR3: CASSTSIQGTNEKLFF. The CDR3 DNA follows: TGTGCCAGCAGCACGTCAATACAGGGAACTAATGAAAAACTGTTTTTT. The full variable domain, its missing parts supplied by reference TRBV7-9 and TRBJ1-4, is DTGVSQNPRHKITKRGQNVTFRCDPISEHNRLYWYRQTLGQGPEFLTYFQNEAQLEKSRLLSDRFSAERPKGSFSTLEIQRTEQGDSAMYLCASSTSIQGTNEKLFFGSGTQLSVL.

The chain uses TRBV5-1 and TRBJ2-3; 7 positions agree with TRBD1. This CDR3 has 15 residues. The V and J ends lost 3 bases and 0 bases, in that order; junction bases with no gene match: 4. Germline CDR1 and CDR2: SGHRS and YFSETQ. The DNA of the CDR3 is TGCGCCAGCAGCTCCCAGGGGGATAGCACAGATACGCAGTATTTT. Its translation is CASSSQGDSTDTQYF.

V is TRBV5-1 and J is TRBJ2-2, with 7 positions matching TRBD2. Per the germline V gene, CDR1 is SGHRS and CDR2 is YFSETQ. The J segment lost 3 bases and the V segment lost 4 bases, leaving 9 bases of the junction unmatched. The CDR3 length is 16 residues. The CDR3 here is CASSPYGGSDTGELFF. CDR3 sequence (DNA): TGCGCCAGCAGCCCCTACGGGGGGTCGGACACCGGGGAGCTGTTTTTT.

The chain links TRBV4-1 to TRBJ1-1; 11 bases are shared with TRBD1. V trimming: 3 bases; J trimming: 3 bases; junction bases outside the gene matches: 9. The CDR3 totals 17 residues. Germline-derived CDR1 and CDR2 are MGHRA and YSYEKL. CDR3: CASSQGQGEVVDTEAFF. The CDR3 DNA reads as TGCGCCAGCAGCCAGGGACAGGGGGAGGTCGTAGACACTGAAGCTTTCTTT.

The CDR3 loop is CASSFHEETQYF. In DNA, the CDR3 is TGCGCCAGCAGCTTCCATGAGGAGACCCAGTACTTC. V usage is TRBV5-1 and J usage is TRBJ2-5, with D unresolved. The germline V and J ends were trimmed by 2 bases and 5 bases, with 7 bases remaining between them. The CDR3 contains 12 residues. Germline assignment: CDR1 SGHRS and CDR2 YFSETQ.